One sample yielded the 12 T cell receptor beta chains listed below, sequenced in a study of blood T cell repertoires in COVID-19. TCRdb's table, derived via immunoSEQ multiplex PCR, lists solely in-frame clones and lacks some. The sample has approximately 50,000 clones, around 76% seen once. Specimen: peripheral blood. The receptors were sampled from a man aged 50 to 59 with active or convalescent COVID-19.

This clone occurred once. The chain has TRBV5-1 and TRBJ2-7; 7 positions match TRBD2. Trimming at V came to 4 bases and at J to 3 bases, leaving 10 bases not matched to a gene. Germline assignment: CDR1 SGHRS and CDR2 YFSETQ. The CDR3 is 15 amino acids. The CDR3 DNA reads as TGCGCCAGCAGCGAAGGGGTAGCGGGCAACTACGAGCAGTACTTC. Its protein product is CASSEGVAGNYEQYF.

The rearrangement links TRBV5-5 to TRBJ1-1; the D is unclear. The V and J ends lost 1 base and 2 bases respectively, with 9 bases between them. Germline V gives CDR1 SGHKS, CDR2 YYEKEE (reference sequence). CDR3 length equals 14 residues. CDR3 nucleotides: TGTGCCAGCAGCTTGAGACTCTTTAACACTGAAGCTTTCTTT. This codes for CASSLRLFNTEAFF.

The V call is TRBV30, the J call TRBJ2-1, with 7 bases lining up with TRBD1. The CDR3 spans 13 residues. V was pared by 4 bases and J by 5 bases, with 5 bases of the junction left unmatched. Germline V gene sequence: CDR1 GTSNPN, CDR2 SVGIG (reference sequence). CDR3 protein: CAWIRDSHNEQFF. DNA of the CDR3: TGTGCCTGGATACGGGACAGTCACAATGAGCAGTTCTTC.

This clone was counted only a few times. The CDR3 region is CASSLVVAGTYNEQFF. In DNA form, the CDR3 reads TGCGCCAGCAGCTTGGTAGTAGCGGGAACCTACAATGAGCAGTTCTTC. This rearrangement joins TRBV5-1 to TRBJ2-1; 8 bases agree with TRBD2. Germline-derived CDR1 and CDR2 are SGHRS and YFSETQ. Germline trimming cut 0 bases from V and 2 bases from J; bases unmatched to any gene: 4. This CDR3 has 16 amino acids.

V is TRBV5-4 and J is TRBJ2-1; TRBD2 matches 8 bases. CDR1 and CDR2 (germline): SGHNT, YYREEE (reference sequence). The CDR3 is 15 amino acids. Trimming took 4 bases from V and 5 from J; bases not matched to a gene: 8. CDR3 in DNA: TGTGCCAGCAGCGTGCCAGCGGGGGCTGACAATGAGCAGTTCTTC. Amino acid sequence: CASSVPAGADNEQFF. Full variable domain (rest looked up from reference TRBV5-4 and TRBJ2-1): ETGVTQSPTHLIKTRGQQVTLRCSSQSGHNTVSWYQQALGQGPQFIFQYYREEENGRGNFPPRFSGLQFPNYSSELNVNALELDDSALYLCASSVPAGADNEQFFGPGTRLTVL.

The chain links TRBV2 to TRBJ2-6, with D perhaps matching TRBD1 (6 bases). The length of the CDR3 is 15 residues. V gave up 7 bases and J gave up 0 bases, with 10 bases separating them. Germline CDR1 SNHLY, CDR2 FYNNEI. The CDR3 DNA is TGTGCCAGCAAGGGACACTTCTCTGGGGCCAACGTCCTGACTTTC. Translated, it gives CASKGHFSGANVLTF.

The chain employs TRBV9 and TRBJ2-3, with a tentative D call TRBD2 (6 bases). This CDR3 contains 15 residues. V lost 3 bases and J lost 0, with 11 bases in between. Looked up from germline, CDR1 is SGDLS and CDR2 is YYNGEE. CDR3 DNA sequence: TGTGCCAGCAGCGCTAGCGCTTACAGCACAGATACGCAGTATTTT. Its translation is CASSASAYSTDTQYF.

The chain is built from TRBV3-1 (or the pseudogene TRBV3-2) and TRBJ2-2; possibly TRBD2 for D (6 bases). The CDR3 has 13 residues. V lost 3 bases, J lost 6 bases, and 8 bases lay in between. Germline V gives CDR1 LGHDT, CDR2 YNNKEL (reference sequence). DNA of the CDR3: TGTGCCAGCAGCCAGACTAGTGCCGGGGAGCTGTTTTTT. Its translation: CASSQTSAGELFF.

The chain combines TRBV7-9 with TRBJ1-1; unclear D gene. Trimming took off 6 bases at V and 0 bases at J, with 8 bases between the two ends. Germline loops: CDR1 SEHNR, CDR2 FQNEAQ (reference sequence). This CDR3 has 13 amino acids. The CDR3 protein is CASRRSLNTEAFF. DNA for the CDR3: TGTGCCAGCAGGAGGTCCTTGAACACTGAAGCTTTCTTT.

The chain has TRBV30 and TRBJ2-1; the match to TRBD2 covers 10 bases. With V trimmed by 1 base and J by 3 bases, 9 bases remained unmatched. Germline CDR1 and CDR2: GTSNPN and SVGIG (reference sequence). CDR3 length equals 17 residues. This CDR3 reads CAWSALGTSANYNEQFF. In DNA, the CDR3 is TGTGCCTGGAGTGCGCTCGGGACTAGCGCTAACTACAATGAGCAGTTCTTC.

The rearrangement joins TRBV5-1 to TRBJ1-2; D is unclear. V shed 4 bases and J shed 8 bases, with 15 bases lying between them. Germline CDR1 reads SGHRS; CDR2 reads YFSETQ. CDR3 size: 13 residues. CDR3 sequence (DNA): TGCGCCAGCAGCCCCGACGGGTCTGGGGGCTACACCTTC. This gives the protein CASSPDGSGGYTF.

The chain employs TRBV24-1 and TRBJ1-1, with D unresolved. The germline V and J ends were trimmed by 8 bases and 8 bases, with 14 bases remaining between them. The CDR3 runs 12 residues. Germline V gives CDR1 KGHDR, CDR2 SFDVKD. The CDR3 is CATTNEGGEAFF. The DNA for the CDR3 is TGTGCCACCACCAATGAGGGAGGGGAAGCTTTCTTT.